These 11 T cell receptor beta chains came from one sample sequenced in a study of neoadjuvant anti-PD-1 for oral cavity cancer. Sequencing was performed with immunoSEQ multiplex PCR; in TCRdb, only in-frame clones are kept and a portion is missing. The sample has some 15,000 clones; about 59% are singletons. The sequencing here drew on PBMCs, taken before nivolumab (anti-PD-1) treatment. The receptors derive from a person aged 35 to 85 with oral cavity squamous cell carcinoma.

The CDR3 DNA reads as TGTGCCAGCAGCTTTACCAAGGACACTTTGAACACTGAAGCTTTCTTT. It codes for CASSFTKDTLNTEAFF. This chain links TRBV7-8 with TRBJ1-1, with TRBD1 as a possible D gene (5 bases). The germline gives CDR1 SGHVS, CDR2 FQNEAQ. The CDR3 covers 16 residues. Trimming shortened V by 3 bases and J by 0 bases, and 14 bases separated the two germline ends.

J is TRBJ1-1 and V is TRBV2, with 11 positions matching TRBD1. Germline loops: CDR1 SNHLY, CDR2 FYNNEI. CDR3 length: 15 residues. Losses at the gene ends were 8 bases for V and 5 bases for J; bases not matched to a gene: 10. The CDR3 DNA follows: TGTGCCAGCGCCGGGACAGGGGGAAGGGCGACTGAAGCTTTCTTT. This encodes CASAGTGGRATEAFF.

The chain has TRBV5-1 and TRBJ2-1, with unresolved D. V shed 7 bases and J shed 6 bases, with 11 bases lying between them. The germline V gene encodes CDR1 SGHRS and CDR2 YFSETQ. This CDR3 has 12 residues. The CDR3 sequence: CASSVLGNEQFF. CDR3 bases: TGCGCCAGCTCTGTGTTGGGCAATGAGCAGTTCTTC.

V and J are TRBV9 and TRBJ2-1; 8 bases map to TRBD2. The junction had 4 bases not matched to a gene; V was cut back by 3 bases and J by 2 bases. The CDR3 covers 15 residues. The germline V gene encodes CDR1 SGDLS and CDR2 YYNGEE. The CDR3 protein is CASSGLAGPYNEQFF. The CDR3 region has the DNA TGTGCCAGCAGCGGATTAGCGGGACCCTACAATGAGCAGTTCTTC.

In this sample, this clone turned up a few times. V gene TRBV5-4 combines with J gene TRBJ2-1; 9 bases align to TRBD2. V gave up 4 bases and J gave up 4 bases; unmatched junction bases: 6. Germline loops: CDR1 SGHNT, CDR2 YYREEE (reference sequence). The length of the CDR3 is 15 residues. CDR3 amino acids: CASSSSGGVYNEQFF. In DNA, the CDR3 is TGTGCCAGCAGCAGTAGCGGGGGCGTTTACAATGAGCAGTTCTTC.

This clone has a handful of counts. This chain joins TRBV6-1 and TRBJ1-1; D not resolved. Germline V CDR1 and CDR2: MNHNS, SASEGT. V lost 2 bases to trimming and J lost 11 bases, with 12 bases between them. The CDR3 is made up of 12 amino acids. DNA for the CDR3: TGTGCCAGCAGTGAAAGAGTGTCGGGGGCTTTCTTT. Residues: CASSERVSGAFF.

The chain employs TRBV6-5 and TRBJ1-2; 8 bases line up with TRBD1. CDR1 is MNHEY, CDR2 SVGAGI, per germline. V shed 6 bases, J shed 11 bases, and the junction held 14 bases outside the gene matches. This CDR3 region has 14 residues. CDR3 coding DNA: TGTGCCAGCAGAAGTCGACGGGACAGGTTGAGGTACACCTTC. Protein: CASRSRRDRLRYTF.

The V gene is TRBV7-9, the J gene TRBJ2-7; possibly TRBD1 for D (6 bases). Germline CDR1 SEHNR, CDR2 FQNEAQ (reference sequence). V dropped 5 bases and J dropped 4 bases, with 21 bases sitting between them. This CDR3 contains 16 residues. The CDR3 nucleotides read TGTGCCAGCAGCAGTCAACAGGGACCTTTCCGATACGAGCAGTACTTC. Protein product: CASSSQQGPFRYEQYF.

The CDR3 DNA is TGCGCCAGCAGTGACGGACTGCCGAACACTGAAGCTTTCTTT. It codes for CASSDGLPNTEAFF. This chain joins TRBV10-2 and TRBJ1-1, with no clear D. Trimming removed 3 bases at V and 1 base at J, with 9 bases between. CDR1 and CDR2 from the germline V gene are WSHSY and SAAADI. The CDR3 is 14 residues long.

The chain has TRBV2 and TRBJ1-1; D is unclear. The CDR3 sequence is 14 residues long. With 6 bases removed from V and 1 base from J, the gap between germline ends came to 12 bases. Germline CDR1 reads SNHLY; CDR2 reads FYNNEI. In DNA, the CDR3 is TGTGCCAGCAGAACCTTAAGGGAGAACACTGAAGCTTTCTTT. Protein sequence: CASRTLRENTEAFF.

CDR3 sequence reads: CSVETGTYYGYTF. In DNA, the CDR3 is TGCAGCGTTGAAACCGGCACCTACTATGGCTACACCTTC. This chain connects TRBV29-1 to TRBJ1-2; D call uncertain. Germline values: CDR1 SQVTM, CDR2 ANQGSEA. This CDR3 spans 13 amino acids. The V and J ends lost 2 bases and 3 bases respectively, with 10 bases between them.